These 18 T cell receptor beta chains originate from one sample sequenced in a study of blood T cell repertoires in COVID-19. Libraries were prepared by immunoSEQ multiplex PCR; TCRdb keeps only in-frame clonotypes and omits some of them. Here the sample spans 48,000 or so clones, 85% to 90% being singletons. The sequenced sample was peripheral blood. Receptor source: a woman aged 80 or older with COVID-19, enrolled during active disease.

This chain connects TRBV6-2 or TRBV6-3 to TRBJ1-5; tentative D call: TRBD1 (6 bases). The CDR3 is 15 amino acids. V lost 6 bases to trimming and J lost 1 base, with 13 bases between them. Germline V gives CDR1 MNHEY, CDR2 SVGEGT. The CDR3 coding sequence is TGTGCCAGCAGCAGAACAGGGTTAAGCAATCAGCCCCAGCATTTT. Protein sequence: CASSRTGLSNQPQHF.

In this sample, this clone turned up a few times. The J gene is TRBJ1-3, the V gene TRBV19, with D uncertain. The CDR3 runs to 14 residues. CDR1 is LNHDA, CDR2 SQIVND, per germline (reference sequence). The V and J ends lost 7 bases and 0 bases respectively, with 10 bases between them. The DNA for the CDR3 is TGTGCCAGTAAACTGGGAGACTCTGGAAACACCATATATTTT. Its protein product is CASKLGDSGNTIYF.

The rearrangement uses TRBV6-5 and TRBJ2-7; D remains ambiguous. This CDR3 region has 11 residues. Trimming pared 6 bases from V and 2 bases from J, leaving 5 bases between. Germline V gives CDR1 MNHEY, CDR2 SVGAGI. CDR3 bases: TGTGCCAGCAGCGAGCCCTACGAGCAGTACTTC. Translated, it gives CASSEPYEQYF.

The sample holds one count of this clone. The V call is TRBV6-6, the J call TRBJ2-7; 7 bases line up with TRBD1. Germline V lookup: CDR1 MNHNY, CDR2 SVGAGI (reference sequence). CDR3 length: 14 amino acids. V lost 2 bases, J lost 7 bases, and 8 bases stayed unmatched. CDR3 protein: CASSYPTGLGEQYF. For the CDR3, the DNA is TGTGCCAGCAGTTACCCGACAGGGTTAGGGGAGCAGTACTTC.

The genes are TRBV24-1 and TRBJ2-6; unclear D gene. Germline CDR1 KGHDR, CDR2 SFDVKD. V was cut by 9 bases and J by 0 bases, with 8 bases left in between. The CDR3 has 14 amino acids. For the CDR3, the DNA is TGTGCCACCGAAACACGCTCTGGGGCCAACGTCCTGACTTTC. This translates into CATETRSGANVLTF.

The chain couples TRBV25-1 to TRBJ2-3; possibly TRBD2 for D (7 bases). The germline V and J ends were trimmed by 4 bases and 6 bases, with 11 bases remaining between them. This CDR3 has 13 amino acids. Germline CDR1 reads MGHDK; CDR2 reads SYGVNS. As DNA, the CDR3 is TGTGCCAGCAGTGGGACTAGGGGGGATACGCAGTATTTT. Its protein product is CASSGTRGDTQYF. The whole variable domain, filled in from reference TRBV25-1 and TRBJ2-3, reads EADIYQTPRYLVIGTGKKITLECSQTMGHDKMYWYQQDPGMELHLIHYSYGVNSTEKGDLSSESTVSRIRTEHFPLTLESARPSHTSQYLCASSGTRGDTQYFGPGTRLTVL.

The rearrangement uses TRBV3-1 (or the pseudogene TRBV3-2) and TRBJ2-7; D is uncertain. The CDR3 has 14 amino acids. Germline V gene sequence: CDR1 LGHDT, CDR2 YNNKEL (reference sequence). V was cut by 0 bases and J by 5 bases, with 11 bases left in between. The CDR3, as DNA: TGTGCCAGCAGCCAAGACGGGTTTACGAACGAGCAGTACTTC. Translated: CASSQDGFTNEQYF.

This clone was seen a few times. The V and J genes are TRBV19 and TRBJ2-1; 7 bases align to TRBD2. Germline V gives CDR1 LNHDA, CDR2 SQIVND (reference sequence). With V trimmed by 6 bases and J by 7 bases, 15 bases remained unmatched. The CDR3 is 16 amino acids. DNA for the CDR3: TGTGCCAGTAGCCCAAGGAGGAGCGGGACGGGAAATGAGCAGTTCTTC. It yields the protein CASSPRRSGTGNEQFF.

V gene TRBV10-3 combines with J gene TRBJ2-1; possible D gene TRBD1, 6 bases. CDR1 and CDR2 from the germline V gene are ENHRY and SYGVKD. The CDR3 runs to 13 residues. Trimming removed 4 bases from V and 8 bases from J, with 12 bases in between. The CDR3 DNA sequence: TGTGCCATCAGTGGTCTACAGGGATATGAGCAGTTCTTC. Protein: CAISGLQGYEQFF.

As DNA, the CDR3 is TGTGCCTGGAGTGGGGGACAAAACACTGAAGCTTTCTTT. Amino acid sequence: CAWSGGQNTEAFF. The chain links TRBV30 to TRBJ1-1; a possible D gene is TRBD1 (6 bases). Germline CDR1 is GTSNPN and CDR2 is SVGIG (reference sequence). The CDR3 loop spans 13 amino acids. The ends were cut back, 1 base at V and 2 bases at J, with 8 bases in the middle. Combining the CDR3 with reference TRBV30 and TRBJ1-1 gives the whole variable domain SQTIHQWPATLVQPVGSPLSLECTVEGTSNPNLYWYRQAAGRGLQLLFYSVGIGQISSEVPQNLSASRPQDRQFILSSKKLLLSDSGFYLCAWSGGQNTEAFFGQGTRLTVV.

The V gene is TRBV6-1, the J gene TRBJ1-4, with D perhaps TRBD1 (6 bases). Trimming shortened V by 4 bases and J by 8 bases, and 20 bases separated the two germline ends. The CDR3 runs 16 residues. CDR1 and CDR2 from the germline V gene are MNHNS and SASEGT. The CDR3 sequence is CASSGGPRWSEEKLFF. The CDR3 DNA sequence: TGTGCCAGCAGTGGGGGGCCTCGGTGGTCGGAAGAAAAACTGTTTTTT.

The gene calls are TRBV2 and TRBJ2-2; D not resolved. The V end lost 2 bases, the J end lost 7 bases, and 5 bases lay between the germline ends. Germline V gene sequence: CDR1 SNHLY, CDR2 FYNNEI. The CDR3 has 12 amino acids. The CDR3 protein is CASSERYGELFF. The CDR3, as DNA: TGTGCCAGCAGTGAACGGTACGGGGAGCTGTTTTTT.

The CDR3 region has the DNA TGTGCCAGCAGCCCCGTAGTTAGCATCCCTAACTATGGCTACACCTTC. Translating it yields CASSPVVSIPNYGYTF. The chain couples TRBV7-2 to TRBJ1-2; D not certain. V was clipped by 5 bases and J by 0 bases, with 16 bases between them. From germline, CDR1 is SGHTA and CDR2 FQGNSA. The CDR3 length is 16 residues.

The chain employs TRBV19 and TRBJ1-3; perhaps TRBD1 as D (5 bases). The CDR3 is 14 amino acids. V was trimmed by 5 bases and J by 0 bases, leaving 8 bases between them. The germline V gene has CDR1 LNHDA and CDR2 SQIVND (reference sequence). In nucleotides, the CDR3 is TGTGCCAGTAGTCAGGGATCCTCTGGAAACACCATATATTTT. It codes for CASSQGSSGNTIYF. Together with reference TRBV19 and TRBJ1-3, the CDR3 gives the full variable domain: DGGITQSPKYLFRKEGQNVTLSCEQNLNHDAMYWYRQDPGQGLRLIYYSQIVNDFQKGDIAEGYSVSREKKESFPLTVTSAQKNPTAFYLCASSQGSSGNTIYFGEGSWLTVV.

The V gene is TRBV5-1, the J gene TRBJ2-3, with D unresolved. V lost 4 bases and J 0 bases, leaving 12 bases between the germline ends. The CDR3 consists of 15 residues. Germline assignment: CDR1 SGHRS and CDR2 YFSETQ. CDR3 coding DNA: TGCGCCAGCAGCCCCTGGGCAGGTAGCACAGATACGCAGTATTTT. Protein sequence: CASSPWAGSTDTQYF.

The chain uses TRBV14 and TRBJ1-2; D is unclear. The CDR3 covers 15 residues. V lost 0 bases and J 4 bases, leaving 12 bases between the germline ends. The germline gives CDR1 SGHDN, CDR2 FVKESK. The CDR3 loop reads CASSQDGGRSYGYTF. The CDR3 DNA follows: TGTGCCAGCAGCCAAGATGGAGGGCGCAGCTATGGCTACACCTTC.

This chain joins TRBV7-9 and TRBJ1-6, with D tentatively TRBD1 (5 bases). Trimming took off 7 bases at V and 7 bases at J, with 14 bases between the two ends. Germline V gene data show CDR1 as SEHNR and CDR2 as FQNEAQ (reference sequence). This CDR3 contains 14 residues. The CDR3 here is CASNFFQGNSPLHF. Here the CDR3 DNA reads TGTGCCAGCAACTTCTTCCAGGGAAATTCACCCCTCCACTTT. Full variable domain (remainder filled in from reference TRBV7-9 and TRBJ1-6): DTGVSQNPRHKITKRGQNVTFRCDPISEHNRLYWYRQTLGQGPEFLTYFQNEAQLEKSRLLSDRFSAERPKGSFSTLEIQRTEQGDSAMYLCASNFFQGNSPLHFGNGTRLTVT.

The CDR3 nucleotides read TGTGCCAGCAGCCCTGTAGCGGGGGGGCCTTACGAGCAGTACTTC. Translation gives CASSPVAGGPYEQYF. The rearrangement uses TRBV9 and TRBJ2-7, with 11 bases lining up with TRBD2. V was clipped by 4 bases and J by 4 bases; unmatched bases: 7. The CDR3 runs 15 residues. Germline loops: CDR1 SGDLS, CDR2 YYNGEE.